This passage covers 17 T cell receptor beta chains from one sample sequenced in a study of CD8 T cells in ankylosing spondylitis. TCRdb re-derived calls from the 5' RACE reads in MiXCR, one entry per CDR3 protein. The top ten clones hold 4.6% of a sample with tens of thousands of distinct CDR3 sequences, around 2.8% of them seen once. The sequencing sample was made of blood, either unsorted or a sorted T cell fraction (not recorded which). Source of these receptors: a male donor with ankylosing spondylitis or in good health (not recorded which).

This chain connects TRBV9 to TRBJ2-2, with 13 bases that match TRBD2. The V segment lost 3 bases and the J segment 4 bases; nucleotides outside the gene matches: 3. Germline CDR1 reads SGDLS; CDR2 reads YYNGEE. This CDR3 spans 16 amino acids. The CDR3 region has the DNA TGTGCCAGCAGCGCCCGACTAGCGGGAGGCACCGGGGAGCTGTTTTTT. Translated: CASSARLAGGTGELFF.

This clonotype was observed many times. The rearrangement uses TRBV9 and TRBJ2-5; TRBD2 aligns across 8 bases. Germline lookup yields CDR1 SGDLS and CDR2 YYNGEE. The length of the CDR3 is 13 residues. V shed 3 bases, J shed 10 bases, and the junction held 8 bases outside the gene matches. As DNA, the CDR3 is TGTGCCAGCAGCGGAGCGGGGGTGGTCGGCCAGTACTTC. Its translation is CASSGAGVVGQYF.

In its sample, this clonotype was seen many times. CDR3 nucleotides: TGTGCCAGCAGCGTAGTGGTGGGACTGAACACTGAAGCTTTCTTT. Residues: CASSVVVGLNTEAFF. The gene calls are TRBV9 and TRBJ1-1; tentatively, D is TRBD1 (5 bases). Per germline, CDR1 SGDLS and CDR2 YYNGEE. This CDR3 has 15 amino acids. V was cut by 0 bases and J by 0 bases, with 9 bases left in between.

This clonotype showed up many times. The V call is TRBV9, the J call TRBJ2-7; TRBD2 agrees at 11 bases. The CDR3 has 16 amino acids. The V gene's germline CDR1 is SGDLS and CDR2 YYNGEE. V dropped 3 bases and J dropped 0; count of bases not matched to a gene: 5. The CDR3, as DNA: TGTGCCAGCAGCGGGGGACTAGCGGACTTCTCCTACGAGCAGTACTTC. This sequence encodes CASSGGLADFSYEQYF.

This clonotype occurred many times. The CDR3 spells CASSAHGTATYNEQFF. The CDR3 DNA follows: TGTGCCAGCAGCGCCCACGGGACAGCCACCTACAATGAGCAGTTCTTC. The chain couples TRBV9 to TRBJ2-1; the match to TRBD1 covers 7 bases. V was pared by 3 bases and J by 2 bases, with 8 bases of the junction left unmatched. The CDR3 runs 16 residues. Germline V gene sequence: CDR1 SGDLS, CDR2 YYNGEE.

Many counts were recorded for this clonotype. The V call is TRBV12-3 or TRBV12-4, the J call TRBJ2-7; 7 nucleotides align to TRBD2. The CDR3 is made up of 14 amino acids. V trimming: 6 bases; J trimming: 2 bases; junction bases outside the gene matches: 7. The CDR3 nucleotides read TGTGCCAGCAGCCCCGGCGGGGGACCCTACGAGCAGTACTTC. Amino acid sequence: CASSPGGGPYEQYF.

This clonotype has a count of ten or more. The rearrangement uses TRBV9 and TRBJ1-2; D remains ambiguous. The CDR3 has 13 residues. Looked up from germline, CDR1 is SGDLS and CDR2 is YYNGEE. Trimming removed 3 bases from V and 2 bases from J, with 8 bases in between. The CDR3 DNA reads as TGTGCCAGCAGCGCCGGCCGAAACTATGGCTACACCTTC. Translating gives CASSAGRNYGYTF. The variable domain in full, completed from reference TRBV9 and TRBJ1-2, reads DSGVTQTPKHLITATGQRVTLRCSPRSGDLSVYWYQQSLDQGLQFLIQYYNGEERAKGNILERFSAQQFPDLHSELNLSSLELGDSALYFCASSAGRNYGYTFGSGTRLTVV.

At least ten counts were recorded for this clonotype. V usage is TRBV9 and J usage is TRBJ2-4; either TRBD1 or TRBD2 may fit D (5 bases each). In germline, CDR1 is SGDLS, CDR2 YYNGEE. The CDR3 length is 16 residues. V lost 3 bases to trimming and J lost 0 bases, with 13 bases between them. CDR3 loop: CASSARDGVAKNIQYF. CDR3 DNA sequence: TGTGCCAGCAGCGCAAGGGACGGAGTAGCCAAAAACATTCAGTACTTC.

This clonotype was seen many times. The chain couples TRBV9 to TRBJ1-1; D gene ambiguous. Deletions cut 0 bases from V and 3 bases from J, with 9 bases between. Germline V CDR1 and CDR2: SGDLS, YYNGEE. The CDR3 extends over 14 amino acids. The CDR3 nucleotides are TGTGCCAGCAGCGTAGATACTTTGGACACTGAAGCTTTCTTT. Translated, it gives CASSVDTLDTEAFF.

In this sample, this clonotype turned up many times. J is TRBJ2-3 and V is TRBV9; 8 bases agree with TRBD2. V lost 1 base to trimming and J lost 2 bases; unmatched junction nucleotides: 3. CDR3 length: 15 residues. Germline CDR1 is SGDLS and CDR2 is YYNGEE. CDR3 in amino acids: CASSVSGGNTDTQYF. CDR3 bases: TGTGCCAGCAGCGTAAGCGGGGGAAACACAGATACGCAGTATTTT. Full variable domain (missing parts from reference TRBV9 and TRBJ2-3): DSGVTQTPKHLITATGQRVTLRCSPRSGDLSVYWYQQSLDQGLQFLIQYYNGEERAKGNILERFSAQQFPDLHSELNLSSLELGDSALYFCASSVSGGNTDTQYFGPGTRLTVL.

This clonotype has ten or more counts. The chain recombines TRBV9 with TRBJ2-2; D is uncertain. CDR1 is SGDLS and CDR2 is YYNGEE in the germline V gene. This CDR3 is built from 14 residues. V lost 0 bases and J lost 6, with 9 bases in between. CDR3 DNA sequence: TGTGCCAGCAGCGTAGATGGAGCATCCGGGGAGCTGTTTTTT. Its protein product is CASSVDGASGELFF.

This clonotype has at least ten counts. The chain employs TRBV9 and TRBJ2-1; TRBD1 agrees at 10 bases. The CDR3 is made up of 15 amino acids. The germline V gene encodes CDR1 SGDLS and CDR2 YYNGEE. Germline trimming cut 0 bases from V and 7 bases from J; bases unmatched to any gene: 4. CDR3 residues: CASSVGQGARNEQFF. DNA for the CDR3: TGTGCCAGCAGCGTAGGACAGGGGGCTCGAAATGAGCAGTTCTTC.

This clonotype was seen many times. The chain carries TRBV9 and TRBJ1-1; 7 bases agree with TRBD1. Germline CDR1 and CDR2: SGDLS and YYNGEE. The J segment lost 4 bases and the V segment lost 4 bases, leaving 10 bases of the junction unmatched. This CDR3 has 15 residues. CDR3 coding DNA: TGTGCCAGCAGCCCAACTTCGAGGGGGCCCACTGAAGCTTTCTTT. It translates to CASSPTSRGPTEAFF.

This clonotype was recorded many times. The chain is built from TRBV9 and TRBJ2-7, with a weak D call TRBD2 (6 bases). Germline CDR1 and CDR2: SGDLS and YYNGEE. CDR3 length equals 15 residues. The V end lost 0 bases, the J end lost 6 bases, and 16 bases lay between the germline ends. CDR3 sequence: CASSVDWGESGEQYF. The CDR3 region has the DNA TGTGCCAGCAGCGTAGATTGGGGGGAGTCGGGCGAGCAGTACTTC.

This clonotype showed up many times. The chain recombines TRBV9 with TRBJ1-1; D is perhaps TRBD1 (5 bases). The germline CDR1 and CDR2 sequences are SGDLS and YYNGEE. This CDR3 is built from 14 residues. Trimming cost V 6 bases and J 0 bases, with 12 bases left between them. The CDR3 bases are TGTGCCAGCACTACAGGCCTAATGAACACTGAAGCTTTCTTT. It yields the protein CASTTGLMNTEAFF.

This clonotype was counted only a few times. The DNA of the CDR3 is TGTGCCAGCAGCGGGGGGGGCCGACAAGAGACCCAGTACTTC. It is translated as CASSGGGRQETQYF. This rearrangement joins TRBV9 to TRBJ2-5, with D possibly matching TRBD2 (7 bases). Between the trimmed V and J ends, which lost 3 bases and 2 bases, there was a span of 11 bases. CDR1 SGDLS and CDR2 YYNGEE come from the germline V gene. CDR3 size: 14 residues.

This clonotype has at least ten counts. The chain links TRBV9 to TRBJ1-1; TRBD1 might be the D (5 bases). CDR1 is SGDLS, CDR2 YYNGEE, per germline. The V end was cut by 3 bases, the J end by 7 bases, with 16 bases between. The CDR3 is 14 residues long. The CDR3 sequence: CASSANTGGNEAFF. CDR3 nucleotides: TGTGCCAGCAGCGCCAACACTGGGGGGAATGAAGCTTTCTTT.